This T cell receptor (beta chain) was found in a study of cytotoxic CD8 clonotypes in ibrutinib-treated CLL. Study-level background: Some 10 relapsed/refractory, 15 treatment-naive; around 18 IGHV unmutated. A median around twelve months of treatment, range 6 to 36, preceded the collection of response samples. Study-wide results and limits: Before falling back toward baseline at progression, clonality had risen at the time of ibrutinib response.

V lost 1 base and J lost 4, with 13 bases in between. From germline, CDR1 is GTSNPN and CDR2 SVGIG (reference sequence). The CDR3 covers 14 residues. Of note for this clone: Its specificity is unknown.

Sequenced by immunoSEQ multiplex PCR; TCRdb stores in-frame clones only, minus some. Of around 160,000 clones in the sample, 81% were seen once. Roughly 2 micrograms of genomic DNA from cryopreserved PBMCs went into TCR beta libraries. This receptor was obtained from a human donor with chronic lymphocytic leukemia. Sequenced material: PBMCs, taken after 12 months of ibrutinib treatment. This chain joins TRBV30 and TRBJ1-1; a possible D gene is TRBD1 (6 bases). The CDR3 nucleotides are TGTGCCTGGAGTGGGGGAGGGGGAGCCACTGAAGCTTTCTTT. Translating it yields CAWSGGGGATEAFF. The complete variable domain, with remaining parts taken from reference TRBV30 and TRBJ1-1, reads SQTIHQWPATLVQPVGSPLSLECTVEGTSNPNLYWYRQAAGRGLQLLFYSVGIGQISSEVPQNLSASRPQDRQFILSSKKLLLSDSGFYLCAWSGGGGATEAFFGQGTRLTVV.